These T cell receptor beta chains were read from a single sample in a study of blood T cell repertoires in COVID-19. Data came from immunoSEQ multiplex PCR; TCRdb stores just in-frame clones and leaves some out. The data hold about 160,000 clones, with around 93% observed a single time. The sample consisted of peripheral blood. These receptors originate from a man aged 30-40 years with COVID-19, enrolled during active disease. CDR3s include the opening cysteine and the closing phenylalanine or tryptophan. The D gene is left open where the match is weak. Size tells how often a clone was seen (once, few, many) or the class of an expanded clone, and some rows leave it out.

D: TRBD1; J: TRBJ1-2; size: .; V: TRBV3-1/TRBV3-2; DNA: TGTGCCAGCAGCGATGACAGGGCCCCCTATGGCTACACCTTC; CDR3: CASSDDRAPYGYTF
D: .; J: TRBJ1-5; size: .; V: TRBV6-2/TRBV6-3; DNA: TGTGCCAGCAGTTACGCTGGGGCCACTTATAGCAATCAGCCCCAGCATTTT; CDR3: CASSYAGATYSNQPQHF
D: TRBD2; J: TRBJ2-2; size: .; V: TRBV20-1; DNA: TGCAGTGCTAGTTCCGCGGGAGGGGCCGGGGAGCTGTTTTTT; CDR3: CSASSAGGAGELFF
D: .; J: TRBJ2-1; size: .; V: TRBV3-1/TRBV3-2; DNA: TGTGCCAGCAGCCACGGGACACATGTCAATGAGCAGTTCTTC; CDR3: CASSHGTHVNEQFF
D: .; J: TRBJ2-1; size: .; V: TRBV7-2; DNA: TGTGCCAGCAGCCCAGGGGGAGCGGGAGCGAGGGGTGAGCAGTTCTTC; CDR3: CASSPGGAGARGEQFF
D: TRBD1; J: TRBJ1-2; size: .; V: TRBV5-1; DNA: TGCGCCAGCAGCTTGGGGGACAGCGTGACTATTGGCTACACCTTC; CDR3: CASSLGDSVTIGYTF
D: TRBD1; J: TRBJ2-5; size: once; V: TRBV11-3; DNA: TGTGCCAGCAGCCCCAGGGACAGCCAAGAGACCCAGTACTTC; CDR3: CASSPRDSQETQYF
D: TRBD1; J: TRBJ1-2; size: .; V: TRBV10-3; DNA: TGTGCCATCCGAAGACAGGGGGCTAACTATGGCTACACCTTC; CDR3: CAIRRQGANYGYTF
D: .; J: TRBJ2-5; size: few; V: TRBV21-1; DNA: TGTGCCAGCAGACTTCGGACAGTGCGGGAGACCCAGTACTTC; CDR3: CASRLRTVRETQYF
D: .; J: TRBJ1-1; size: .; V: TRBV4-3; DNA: TGCGCCAGCAGCAATAAGGGGTCGAACACTGAAGCTTTCTTT; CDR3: CASSNKGSNTEAFF
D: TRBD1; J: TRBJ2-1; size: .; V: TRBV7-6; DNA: TGTGCCAGCAGCTTAGGCGGGACAGGATCCTACAATGAGCAGTTCTTC; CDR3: CASSLGGTGSYNEQFF
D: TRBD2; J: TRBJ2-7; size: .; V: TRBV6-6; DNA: TGTGCCAGCAGCTCAAGCGGGGGGGCGATCAAGCAGTACTTC; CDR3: CASSSSGGAIKQYF
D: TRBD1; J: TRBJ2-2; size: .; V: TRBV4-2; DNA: TGTGCCAGCAGCCAGCAGCCCGACAGGGGCGTAGGTACCGGGGAGCTGTTTTTT; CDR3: CASSQQPDRGVGTGELFF
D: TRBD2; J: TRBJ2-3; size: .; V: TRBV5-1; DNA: TGCGCCAGTACTAAGCGGGAGGCAGATACGCAGTATTTT; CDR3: CASTKREADTQYF
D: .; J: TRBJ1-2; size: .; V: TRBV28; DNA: TGTGCCAGCAGTTTTGAGGGTGGAGGCTACACCTTC; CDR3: CASSFEGGGYTF
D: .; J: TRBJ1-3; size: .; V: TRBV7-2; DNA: TGTGCCAGCAGCTTAGTGGGCCTATTGTCCTCTGGAAACACCATATATTTT; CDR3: CASSLVGLLSSGNTIYF
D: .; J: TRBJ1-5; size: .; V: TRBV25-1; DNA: TGTGCCAGCAGTGGTTATAGCAATCAGCCCCAGCATTTT; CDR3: CASSGYSNQPQHF
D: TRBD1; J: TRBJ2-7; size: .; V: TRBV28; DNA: TGTGCCAGCAAACGGACAGGGAGAAGGTACGAGCAGTACTTC; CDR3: CASKRTGRRYEQYF
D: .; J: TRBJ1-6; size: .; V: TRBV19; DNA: TGTGCCAGTAAAGGGGGGGTCATGCACTTT; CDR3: CASKGGVMHF
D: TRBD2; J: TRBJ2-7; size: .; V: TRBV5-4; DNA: TGTGCCAGCAGCTTGGAGTCTGCGGGGGGGGGCTACGAGCAGTACTTC; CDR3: CASSLESAGGGYEQYF
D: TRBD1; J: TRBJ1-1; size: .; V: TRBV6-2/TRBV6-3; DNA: TGTGCCAGCAGCGATCCGGGACAGGGAAACACTGAAGCTTTCTTT; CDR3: CASSDPGQGNTEAFF
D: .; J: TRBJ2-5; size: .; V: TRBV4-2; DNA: TGTGCCAGCAGCCAAAGATGGGGGGACTGGGAGACCCAGTACTTC; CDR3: CASSQRWGDWETQYF
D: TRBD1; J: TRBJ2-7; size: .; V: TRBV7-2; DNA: TGTGCCAGCAGCTTGCTCTTTGGGACAGGGATCTACGAGCAGTACTTC; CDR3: CASSLLFGTGIYEQYF
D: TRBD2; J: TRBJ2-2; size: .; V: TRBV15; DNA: TGTGCCACCAGCAGAGAGGGAGCGGGGGGGACCGGGGAGCTGTTTTTT; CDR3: CATSREGAGGTGELFF
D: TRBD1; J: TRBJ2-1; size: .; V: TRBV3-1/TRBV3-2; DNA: TGTGCCAGCAGAAGACAGGGAAGAAATGAGCAGTTCTTC; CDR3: CASRRQGRNEQFF
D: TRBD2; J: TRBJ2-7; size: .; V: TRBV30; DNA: TGTGCCTCGCGACTAGCGGGAGATTACGAGCAGTACTTC; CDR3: CASRLAGDYEQYF
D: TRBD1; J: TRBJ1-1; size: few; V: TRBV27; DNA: TGTGCCAGTACAGACAGGGGGCCGGGGACTGAAGCTTTCTTT; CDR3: CASTDRGPGTEAFF
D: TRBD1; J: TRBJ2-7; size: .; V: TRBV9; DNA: TGTGCCAGCAGCGTAGGGGGGACAGTCTCCTACGAGCAGTACTTC; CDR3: CASSVGGTVSYEQYF
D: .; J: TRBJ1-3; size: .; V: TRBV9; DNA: TGTGCCAGCAGCGACGACAGGAACTCTGGAAACACCATATATTTT; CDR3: CASSDDRNSGNTIYF
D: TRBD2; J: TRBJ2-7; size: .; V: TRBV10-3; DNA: TGTGCCTCGACGGACGTCAGGGCGGGAGACGAGCAGTACTTC; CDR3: CASTDVRAGDEQYF
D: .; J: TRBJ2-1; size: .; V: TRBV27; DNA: TGTGCCAGCAGTTTCCGGGGGGCGGGGGAGCAGTTCTTC; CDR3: CASSFRGAGEQFF
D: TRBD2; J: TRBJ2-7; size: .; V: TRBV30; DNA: TGTGCCTGGATACGGGGGGGATTTTCCGAGCAGTACTTC; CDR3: CAWIRGGFSEQYF
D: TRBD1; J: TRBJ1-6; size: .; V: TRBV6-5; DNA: TGTGCCAGCAGGGGACAGTCAACTAATTCACCCCTCCACTTT; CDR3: CASRGQSTNSPLHF
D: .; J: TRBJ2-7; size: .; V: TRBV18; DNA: TGTGCCAGCTCTCGGAGGGGGGGGTACGAGCAGTACTTC; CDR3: CASSRRGGYEQYF
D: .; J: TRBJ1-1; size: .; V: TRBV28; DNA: TGTGCCAGCTCGTCTGAAGCTTTCTTT; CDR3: CASSSEAFF
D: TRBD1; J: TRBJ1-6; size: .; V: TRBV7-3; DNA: TGTGCCAGCAGCTTGGGGGACAGGGTTAATTCACCCCTCCACTTT; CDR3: CASSLGDRVNSPLHF
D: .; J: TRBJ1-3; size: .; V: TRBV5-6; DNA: TGTGCCAGCAGCTTTGTAGCCTCTGGAAACACCATATATTTT; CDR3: CASSFVASGNTIYF
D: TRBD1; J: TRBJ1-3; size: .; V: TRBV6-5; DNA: TGTGCCAGCAGTTACACAGGGGGCCTTGGAAACACCATATATTTT; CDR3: CASSYTGGLGNTIYF
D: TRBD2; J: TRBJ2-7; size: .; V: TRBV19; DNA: TGTGCCAGTAGTATAGTTCCGGGACTAGCGGTTCCCTACGAGCAGTACTTC; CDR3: CASSIVPGLAVPYEQYF